A selection of T cell receptor beta chains follows, all from one sample in a study of beta chain features in type 1 diabetes. Here immunoSEQ multiplex PCR was the method, and the copy in TCRdb shows in-frame clones only, minus some. The data contain 810,000 or so clones, 15% to 20% of them singletons. The sequenced sample consisted of naive CD4+ T cells from blood. The receptors originated from a woman younger than 30 in good health. CDR3s include the opening cysteine and the closing phenylalanine or tryptophan. Fields, in order: V gene, J gene, D gene, CDR3 protein. D genes are given only for firm matches.

V: TRBV6-6
J: TRBJ2-5
D: -
CDR3: CASSQPGQRGETQYF

V: TRBV19
J: TRBJ2-7
D: -
CDR3: CASSQARGETYEQYF

V: TRBV21-1
J: TRBJ1-2
D: -
CDR3: CASSKVLYGRHGYTF

V: TRBV10-3
J: TRBJ2-6
D: -
CDR3: CAITPGRGETGANVLTF

V: TRBV21-1
J: TRBJ2-2
D: -
CDR3: CASFSPIIRTDGRGTGELFF

V: TRBV29-1
J: TRBJ2-1
D: TRBD2
CDR3: CSVEGTSGTYNEQFF

V: TRBV13
J: TRBJ2-2
D: -
CDR3: CATSMPWTGELFF

V: TRBV27
J: TRBJ2-7
D: -
CDR3: CASSDRGLYEQYF

V: TRBV7-5
J: TRBJ1-2
D: -
CDR3: CARSPPRDRAPYGYTF

V: TRBV7-2
J: TRBJ1-2
D: -
CDR3: CASSLVDDLNYGYTF

V: TRBV28
J: TRBJ1-3
D: -
CDR3: CASQGFRNTIYF

V: TRBV15
J: TRBJ2-6
D: -
CDR3: CATTRDRTFSGANVLTF

V: TRBV27
J: TRBJ2-7
D: -
CDR3: CASSLSGGNYEQYF

V: TRBV28
J: TRBJ2-6
D: -
CDR3: CASRPTPRDSGANVLTF

V: TRBV6-5
J: TRBJ1-1
D: -
CDR3: CASRTLGGGNTEAFF

V: TRBV14
J: TRBJ2-1
D: -
CDR3: CASSPTRFTYNEQFF

V: TRBV18
J: TRBJ2-7
D: -
CDR3: CASSPTNSYVEQYF

V: TRBV4-3
J: TRBJ2-1
D: TRBD2
CDR3: CASSQVSTSLGSSYNEQFF

V: TRBV23-1
J: TRBJ1-4
D: -
CDR3: CASSPGRNLNEKLFF

V: TRBV28
J: TRBJ1-1
D: TRBD1
CDR3: CASSPPGGANTEAFF

V: TRBV4-3
J: TRBJ2-3
D: -
CDR3: CASSPQVTDTQYF

V: TRBV5-4
J: TRBJ2-5
D: -
CDR3: CASSLVAAQETQYF

V: TRBV9
J: TRBJ1-5
D: -
CDR3: CASSVWSVGGNQPQHF

V: TRBV28
J: TRBJ2-7
D: -
CDR3: CATSLVYEQYF

V: TRBV15
J: -
D: -
CDR3: CATSGRSGLLLDEQYF

V: TRBV5-1
J: TRBJ1-1
D: -
CDR3: CASTTGSDTEAFF

V: TRBV19
J: TRBJ1-1
D: TRBD1
CDR3: CASSQGGRTEAFF

V: TRBV2
J: TRBJ2-1
D: -
CDR3: CASLWTGTYNEQFF

V: TRBV5-1
J: TRBJ2-3
D: -
CDR3: CASSLGASDSTDTQYF

V: TRBV7-9
J: TRBJ2-5
D: -
CDR3: CASSHSRGYPQETQYF

V: TRBV2
J: TRBJ2-7
D: -
CDR3: CASSGRGPYEQYF

V: TRBV7-2
J: TRBJ2-2
D: TRBD2
CDR3: CASSSGLTFGELFF

V: TRBV28
J: TRBJ2-3
D: -
CDR3: CASTPWGRPDTQYF

V: TRBV11-1
J: TRBJ2-1
D: -
CDR3: CASSLGQQSYNEQFF

V: TRBV15
J: TRBJ2-5
D: -
CDR3: CATSRDRAGETQYF

V: TRBV4-2
J: TRBJ2-3
D: TRBD2
CDR3: CASSLGTIDETQYF

V: TRBV28
J: TRBJ2-1
D: TRBD1
CDR3: CASSLGQGNYNEQFF

V: TRBV15
J: TRBJ2-2
D: -
CDR3: CATSRDTGTNTGELFF

V: TRBV7-3
J: TRBJ2-1
D: TRBD2
CDR3: CASSARTGGEQFF

V: TRBV5-1
J: TRBJ2-5
D: TRBD2
CDR3: CASSYLGTSQETQYF

V: TRBV19
J: TRBJ2-3
D: -
CDR3: CASSMLTTDTQYF

V: TRBV28
J: TRBJ2-7
D: -
CDR3: CASSTGSLVDEQYF

V: TRBV2
J: TRBJ2-3
D: TRBD2
CDR3: CASRSEAGHTDTQYF

V: TRBV18
J: TRBJ2-1
D: -
CDR3: CASSAENEQFF

V: TRBV18
J: TRBJ2-2
D: TRBD1
CDR3: CASSPNDRGDTGELFF

V: TRBV19
J: TRBJ2-1
D: TRBD1
CDR3: CASRTGAGNEQFF

V: TRBV19
J: TRBJ2-5
D: TRBD1
CDR3: CASGQGTQETQYF

V: TRBV27
J: TRBJ1-2
D: TRBD1
CDR3: CASSFRQGAYGYTF

V: TRBV21-1
J: TRBJ2-5
D: -
CDR3: CASSKKGDREQRETQYF

V: TRBV18
J: TRBJ2-1
D: TRBD2
CDR3: CASSQELAGYNEQFF

V: TRBV7-2
J: TRBJ2-7
D: -
CDR3: CASSLKYEQYF

V: TRBV18
J: TRBJ2-1
D: -
CDR3: CASSPSGDYNEQFF

V: TRBV18
J: TRBJ2-7
D: TRBD1
CDR3: CASSRTGVKYEQYF